The source of this TCR beta chain is a study of shared clonotypes between healthy human individuals. General observations from the study: An expected dependence of interdonor clonotype sharing on sequencing depth was noted. Larger richness was generally estimated for naive than memory subsets. Sharing across four donors was highest in naive CD4 (around 5%) and lowest in memory CD8 (roughly 0.4%).

Under the authors' procedure: ImmunoSEQ yielded junction-only sequences lacking quality scores, so filtering differed. TCRdb's table, derived via immunoSEQ multiplex PCR, lists solely in-frame clones and lacks some. V, J and clone size derive from that table, while D and trimming were established from the DNA sequence. Of hundreds of thousands of clones listed, 96% are singletons. Naive CD8 populations comprised CD45RO-negative cells positively selected for CCR7, excluding terminally differentiated effector memory CD45RA+ cells. Trimming pared 1 base from V and 3 bases from J, leaving 20 bases between. This CDR3 region has 18 residues. CDR1 is SGHTS, CDR2 YDEGEE, per germline. Note on this clone: As yet, its antigen is unknown.

The gene calls are TRBV5-8 and TRBJ2-4, with TRBD1 as a possible D gene (5 bases). The source material was naive CD8+ T cells sorted from blood. This TCR was sampled from a man younger than 40 in good health. The CDR3 is CASSLSGLTGSGKNIQYF. The CDR3, as DNA: TGTGCCAGCAGCTTGTCCGGCCTCACAGGATCAGGCAAAAACATTCAGTACTTC.